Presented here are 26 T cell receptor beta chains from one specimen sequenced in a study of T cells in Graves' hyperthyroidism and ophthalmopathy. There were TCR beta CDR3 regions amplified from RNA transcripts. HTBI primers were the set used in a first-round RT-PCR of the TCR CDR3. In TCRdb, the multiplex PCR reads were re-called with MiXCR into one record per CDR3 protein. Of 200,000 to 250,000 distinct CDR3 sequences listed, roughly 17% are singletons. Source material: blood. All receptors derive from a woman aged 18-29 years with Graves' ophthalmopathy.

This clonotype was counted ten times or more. The CDR3 DNA sequence: TGTGCCAGCAGCTTAGGGTTTGGACCAGACAACTACAATGAGCAGTTCTTC. Its protein product is CASSLGFGPDNYNEQFF. The J gene is TRBJ2-1, the V gene TRBV7-9; D gene uncertain. Germline V gene lookup returns CDR1 SEHNR and CDR2 FQNEAQ (reference sequence). The CDR3 covers 17 residues. V was cut by 1 base and J by 3 bases, with 16 bases left in between.

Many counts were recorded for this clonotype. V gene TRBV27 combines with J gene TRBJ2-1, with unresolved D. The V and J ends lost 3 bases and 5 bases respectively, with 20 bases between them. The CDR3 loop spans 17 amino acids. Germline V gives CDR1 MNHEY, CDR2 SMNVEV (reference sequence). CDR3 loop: CASSFKLAAPVHNEQFF. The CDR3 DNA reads TGTGCCAGCAGTTTTAAGTTGGCGGCCCCCGTTCACAATGAGCAGTTCTTC.

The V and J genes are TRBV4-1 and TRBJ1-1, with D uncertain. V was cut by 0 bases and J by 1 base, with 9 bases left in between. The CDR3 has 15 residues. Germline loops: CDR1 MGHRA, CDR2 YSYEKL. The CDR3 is CASSQDHGWNTEAFF. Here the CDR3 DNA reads TGCGCCAGCAGCCAAGATCATGGGTGGAACACTGAAGCTTTCTTT.

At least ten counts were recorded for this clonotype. CDR3 DNA sequence: TGCAGTGCTATCCCTGTAGGGTATCATAGGCGGGGGCTGTTTTTT. This gives the protein CSAIPVGYHRRGLFF. The V gene is TRBV20-1, the J gene TRBJ2-2; perhaps TRBD2 as D (6 bases). This CDR3 contains 15 residues. CDR1 and CDR2 (germline): DFQATT, SNEGSKA (reference sequence). Trimming shortened V by 4 bases and J by 13 bases, and 25 bases separated the two germline ends.

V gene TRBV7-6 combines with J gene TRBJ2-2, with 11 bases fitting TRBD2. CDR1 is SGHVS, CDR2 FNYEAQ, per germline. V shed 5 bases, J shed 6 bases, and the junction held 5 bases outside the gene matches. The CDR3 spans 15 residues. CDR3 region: CASSQTSGISGELFF. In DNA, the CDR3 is TGTGCCAGCAGCCAGACTAGCGGGATCTCCGGGGAGCTGTTTTTT.

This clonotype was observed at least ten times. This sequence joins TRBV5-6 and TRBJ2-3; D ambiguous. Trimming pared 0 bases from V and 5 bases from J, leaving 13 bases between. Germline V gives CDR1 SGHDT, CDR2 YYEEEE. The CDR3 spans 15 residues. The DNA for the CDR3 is TGTGCCAGCAGCTTGGGGTCCCACTACGGAGATACGCAGTATTTT. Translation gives CASSLGSHYGDTQYF.

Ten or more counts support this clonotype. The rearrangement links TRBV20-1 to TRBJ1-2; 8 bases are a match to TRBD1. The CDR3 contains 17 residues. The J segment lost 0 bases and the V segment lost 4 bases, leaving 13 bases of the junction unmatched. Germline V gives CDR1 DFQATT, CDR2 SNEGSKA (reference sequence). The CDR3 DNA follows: TGCAGTGCTACCCGACCGGGACAGGCCTCAGCTAACTATGGCTACACCTTC. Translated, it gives CSATRPGQASANYGYTF.

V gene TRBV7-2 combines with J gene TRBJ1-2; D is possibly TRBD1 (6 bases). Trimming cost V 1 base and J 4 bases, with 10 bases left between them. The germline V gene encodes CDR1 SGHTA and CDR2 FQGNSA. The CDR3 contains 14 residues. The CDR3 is CASSLVRGSYGYTF. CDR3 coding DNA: TGTGCCAGCAGCTTAGTAAGGGGGAGCTATGGCTACACCTTC.

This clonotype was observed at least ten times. The CDR3 coding sequence is TGTGCCACCAGTTCCGCAGGGCGCTACAATGAGCAGTTCTTC. Translated, it gives CATSSAGRYNEQFF. V is TRBV24-1 and J is TRBJ2-1, with D perhaps TRBD1 (5 bases). The CDR3 loop spans 14 amino acids. The V and J ends lost 6 bases and 3 bases respectively, with 11 bases between them. CDR1 is KGHDR, CDR2 SFDVKD, per germline.

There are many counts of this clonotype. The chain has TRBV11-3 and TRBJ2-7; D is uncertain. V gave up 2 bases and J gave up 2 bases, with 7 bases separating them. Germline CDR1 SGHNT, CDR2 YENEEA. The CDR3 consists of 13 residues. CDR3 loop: CASSLWAPYEQYF. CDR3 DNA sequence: TGTGCCAGCAGCTTATGGGCCCCCTACGAGCAGTACTTC.

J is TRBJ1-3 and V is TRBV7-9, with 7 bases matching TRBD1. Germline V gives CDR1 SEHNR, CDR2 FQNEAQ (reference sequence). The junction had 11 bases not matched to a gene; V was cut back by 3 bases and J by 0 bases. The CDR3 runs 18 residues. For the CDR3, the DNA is TGTGCCAGCAGCTTCTCCGGGACAGCGGACGTCTCTGGAAACACCATATATTTT. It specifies CASSFSGTADVSGNTIYF.

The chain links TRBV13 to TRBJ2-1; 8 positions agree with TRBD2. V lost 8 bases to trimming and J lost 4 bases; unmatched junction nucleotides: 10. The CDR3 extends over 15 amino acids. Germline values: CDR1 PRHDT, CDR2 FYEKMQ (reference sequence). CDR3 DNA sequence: TGTGCCAGCTCCCAAGCGGGAGAAGGGTACAATGAGCAGTTCTTC. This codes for CASSQAGEGYNEQFF.

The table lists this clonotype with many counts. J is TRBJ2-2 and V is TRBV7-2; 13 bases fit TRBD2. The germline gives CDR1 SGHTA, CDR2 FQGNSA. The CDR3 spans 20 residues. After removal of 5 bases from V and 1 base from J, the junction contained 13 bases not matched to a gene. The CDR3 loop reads CASSKYQGTSGIGNTGELFF. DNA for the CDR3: TGTGCCAGCAGCAAATACCAAGGGACTAGCGGGATAGGGAACACCGGGGAGCTGTTTTTT.

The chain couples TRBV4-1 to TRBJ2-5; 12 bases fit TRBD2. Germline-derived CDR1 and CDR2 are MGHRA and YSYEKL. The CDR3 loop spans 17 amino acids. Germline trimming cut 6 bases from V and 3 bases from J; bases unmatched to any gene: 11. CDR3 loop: CASSPTSGGPGEETQYF. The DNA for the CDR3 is TGCGCCAGCAGTCCTACTAGCGGGGGGCCCGGGGAAGAGACCCAGTACTTC.

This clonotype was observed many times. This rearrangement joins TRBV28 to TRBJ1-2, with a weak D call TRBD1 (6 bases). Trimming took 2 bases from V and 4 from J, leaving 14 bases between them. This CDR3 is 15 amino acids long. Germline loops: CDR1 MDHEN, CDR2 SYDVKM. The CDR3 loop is CASSLAGPGVYGYTF. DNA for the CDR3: TGTGCCAGCAGTTTAGCGGGGCCAGGGGTCTATGGCTACACCTTC.

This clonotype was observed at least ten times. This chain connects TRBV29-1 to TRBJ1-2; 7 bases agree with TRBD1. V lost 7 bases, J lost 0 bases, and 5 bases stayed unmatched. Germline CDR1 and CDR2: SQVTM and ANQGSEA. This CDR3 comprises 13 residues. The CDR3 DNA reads TGCAGCGCTGACAGGGCCTCTAACTATGGCTACACCTTC. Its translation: CSADRASNYGYTF.

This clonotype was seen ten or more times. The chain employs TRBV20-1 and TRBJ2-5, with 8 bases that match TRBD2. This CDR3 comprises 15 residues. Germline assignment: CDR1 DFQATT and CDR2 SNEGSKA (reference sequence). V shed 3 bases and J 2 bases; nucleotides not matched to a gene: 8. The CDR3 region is CSARYLAGIQETQYF. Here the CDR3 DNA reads TGCAGTGCTAGGTACCTAGCGGGTATTCAAGAGACCCAGTACTTC.

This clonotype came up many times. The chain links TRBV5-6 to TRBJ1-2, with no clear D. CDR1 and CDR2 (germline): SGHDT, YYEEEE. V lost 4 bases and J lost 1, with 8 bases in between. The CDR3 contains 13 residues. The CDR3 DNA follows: TGTGCCAGCAGCCGGGAGTTTAACTATGGCTACACCTTC. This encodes CASSREFNYGYTF.

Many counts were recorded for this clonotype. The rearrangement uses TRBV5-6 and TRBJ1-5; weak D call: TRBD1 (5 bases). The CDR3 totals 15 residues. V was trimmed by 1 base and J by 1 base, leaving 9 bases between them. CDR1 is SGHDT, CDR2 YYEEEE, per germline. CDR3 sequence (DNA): TGTGCCAGCAGCTTGTCTAAGGGGAGCAATCAGCCCCAGCATTTT. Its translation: CASSLSKGSNQPQHF.

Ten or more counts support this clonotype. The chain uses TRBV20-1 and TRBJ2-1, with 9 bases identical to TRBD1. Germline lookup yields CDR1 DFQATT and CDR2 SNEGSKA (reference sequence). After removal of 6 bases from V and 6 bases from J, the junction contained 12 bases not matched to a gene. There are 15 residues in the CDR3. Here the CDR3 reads CSAQAGTGSGNEQFF. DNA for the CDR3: TGCAGTGCCCAAGCCGGGACAGGGTCCGGCAATGAGCAGTTCTTC.

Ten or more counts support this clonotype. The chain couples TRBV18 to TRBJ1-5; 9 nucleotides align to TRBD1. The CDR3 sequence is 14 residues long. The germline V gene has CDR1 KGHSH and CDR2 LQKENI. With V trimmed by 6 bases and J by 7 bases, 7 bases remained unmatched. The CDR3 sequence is CASSPTGGAQPQHF. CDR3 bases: TGTGCCAGCTCTCCCACAGGGGGCGCACAGCCCCAGCATTTT.

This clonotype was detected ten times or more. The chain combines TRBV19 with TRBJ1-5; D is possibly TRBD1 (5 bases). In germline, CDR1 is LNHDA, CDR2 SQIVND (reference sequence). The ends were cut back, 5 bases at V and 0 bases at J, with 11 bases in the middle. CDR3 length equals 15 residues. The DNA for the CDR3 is TGTGCCAGTAGTCCAGGGCCCCATAGCAATCAGCCCCAGCATTTT. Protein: CASSPGPHSNQPQHF.

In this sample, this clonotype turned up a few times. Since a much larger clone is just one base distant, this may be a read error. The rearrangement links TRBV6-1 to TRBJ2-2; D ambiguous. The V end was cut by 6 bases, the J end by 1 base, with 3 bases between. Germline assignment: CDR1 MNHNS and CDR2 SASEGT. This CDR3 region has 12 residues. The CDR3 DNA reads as TGTGCCAGCAGCAAGAACACCGGGGAGCTGTTTTTT. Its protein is CASSKNTGELFF.

The CDR3 sequence: CAISEAGQAVTGGYTF. The CDR3 coding sequence is TGTGCCATCAGTGAGGCGGGACAGGCAGTAACGGGGGGCTACACCTTC. J is TRBJ1-2 and V is TRBV10-3; 8 bases match TRBD1. Germline CDR1 ENHRY, CDR2 SYGVKD. The CDR3 has 16 residues. V lost 2 bases and J lost 8; bases outside the gene matches: 13.

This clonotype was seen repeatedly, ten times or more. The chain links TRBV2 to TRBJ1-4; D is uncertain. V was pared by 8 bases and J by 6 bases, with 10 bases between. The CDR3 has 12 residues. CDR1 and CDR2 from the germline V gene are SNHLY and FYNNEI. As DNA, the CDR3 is TGTGCCAGCGCAGGCCAAGATGAAAAACTGTTTTTT. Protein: CASAGQDEKLFF.

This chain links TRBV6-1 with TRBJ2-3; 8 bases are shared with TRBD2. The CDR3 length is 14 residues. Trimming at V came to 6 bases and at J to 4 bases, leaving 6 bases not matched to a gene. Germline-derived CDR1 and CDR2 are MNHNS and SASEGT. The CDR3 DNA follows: TGTGCCAGCAGGATAGGACTAGCCCCAGATACGCAGTATTTT. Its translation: CASRIGLAPDTQYF.